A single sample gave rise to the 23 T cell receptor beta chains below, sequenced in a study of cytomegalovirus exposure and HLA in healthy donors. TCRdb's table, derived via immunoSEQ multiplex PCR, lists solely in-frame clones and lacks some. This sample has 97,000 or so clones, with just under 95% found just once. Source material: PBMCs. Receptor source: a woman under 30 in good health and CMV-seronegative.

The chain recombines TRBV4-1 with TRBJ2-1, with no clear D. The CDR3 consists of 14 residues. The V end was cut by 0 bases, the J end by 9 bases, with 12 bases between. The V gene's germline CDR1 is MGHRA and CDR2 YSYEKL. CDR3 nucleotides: TGCGCCAGCAGCCAAGAGTGGTTATCCAGTGAGCAGTTCTTC. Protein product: CASSQEWLSSEQFF.

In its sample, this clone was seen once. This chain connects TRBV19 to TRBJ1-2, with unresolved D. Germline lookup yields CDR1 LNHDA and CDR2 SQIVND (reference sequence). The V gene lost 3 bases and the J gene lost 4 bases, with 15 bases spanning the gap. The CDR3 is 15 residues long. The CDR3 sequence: CASSMAPGSTYGYTF. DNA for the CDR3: TGTGCCAGTAGTATGGCCCCGGGATCCACCTATGGCTACACCTTC.

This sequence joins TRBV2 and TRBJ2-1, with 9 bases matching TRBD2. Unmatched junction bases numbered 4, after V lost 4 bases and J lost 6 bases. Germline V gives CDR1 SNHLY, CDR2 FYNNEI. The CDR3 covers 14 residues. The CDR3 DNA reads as TGTGCCAGCAGTGGACTAGCGGTTCTCAATGAGCAGTTCTTC. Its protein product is CASSGLAVLNEQFF.

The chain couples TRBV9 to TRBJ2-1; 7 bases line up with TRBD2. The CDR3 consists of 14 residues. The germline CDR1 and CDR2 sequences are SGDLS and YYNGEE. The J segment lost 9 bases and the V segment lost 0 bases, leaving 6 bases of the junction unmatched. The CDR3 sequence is CASSVDPTSSEQFF. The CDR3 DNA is TGTGCCAGCAGCGTAGACCCGACTAGCTCTGAGCAGTTCTTC.

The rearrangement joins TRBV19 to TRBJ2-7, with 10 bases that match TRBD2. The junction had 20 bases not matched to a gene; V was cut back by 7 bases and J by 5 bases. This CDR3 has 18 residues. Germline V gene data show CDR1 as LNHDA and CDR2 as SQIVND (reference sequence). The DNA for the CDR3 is TGTGCCAGTACCGATCAGCCTTGGGGGGCTAGCGGGGGCCACGAGCAGTACTTC. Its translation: CASTDQPWGASGGHEQYF.

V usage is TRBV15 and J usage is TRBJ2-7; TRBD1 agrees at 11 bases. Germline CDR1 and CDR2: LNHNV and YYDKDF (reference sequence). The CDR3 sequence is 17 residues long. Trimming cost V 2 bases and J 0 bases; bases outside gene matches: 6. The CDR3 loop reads CATSRSGQGVHSYEQYF. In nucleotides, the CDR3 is TGTGCCACCAGCAGATCGGGACAGGGGGTGCACTCCTACGAGCAGTACTTC.

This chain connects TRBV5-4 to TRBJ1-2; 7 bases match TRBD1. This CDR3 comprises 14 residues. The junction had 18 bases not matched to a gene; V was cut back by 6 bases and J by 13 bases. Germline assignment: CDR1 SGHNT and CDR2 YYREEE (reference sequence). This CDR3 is CASTRNRGVSSPTF. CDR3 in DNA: TGTGCCAGCACCCGAAACAGGGGAGTCTCGTCTCCCACCTTC.

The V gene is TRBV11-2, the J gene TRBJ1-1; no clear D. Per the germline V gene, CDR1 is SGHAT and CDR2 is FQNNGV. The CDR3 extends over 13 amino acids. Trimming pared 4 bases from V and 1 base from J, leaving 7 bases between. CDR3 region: CASSSTSNTEAFF. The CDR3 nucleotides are TGTGCCAGCAGCTCTACTTCGAACACTGAAGCTTTCTTT.

CDR3 in DNA: TGTGCCAGCAGGACAGGGAATTCACCCCTCCACTTT. Translating it yields CASRTGNSPLHF. The chain links TRBV10-3 to TRBJ1-6; 8 positions agree with TRBD1. The V gene's germline CDR1 is ENHRY and CDR2 SYGVKD. Trimming removed 10 bases from V and 7 bases from J; junction bases left unmatched: 3. CDR3 length: 12 amino acids.

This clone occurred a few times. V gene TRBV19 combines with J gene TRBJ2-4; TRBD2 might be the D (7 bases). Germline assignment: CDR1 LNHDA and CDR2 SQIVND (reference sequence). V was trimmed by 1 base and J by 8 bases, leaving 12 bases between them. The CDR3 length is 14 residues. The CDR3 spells CASSIGGGRDIQYF. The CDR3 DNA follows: TGTGCCAGTAGTATAGGGGGGGGCCGAGACATTCAGTACTTC.

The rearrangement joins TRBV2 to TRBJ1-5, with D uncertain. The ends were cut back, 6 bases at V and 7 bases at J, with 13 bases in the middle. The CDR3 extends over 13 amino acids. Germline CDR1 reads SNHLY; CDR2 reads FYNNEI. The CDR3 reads CASRVMTGQPQHF. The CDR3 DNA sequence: TGTGCCAGCAGGGTTATGACTGGGCAGCCCCAGCATTTT.

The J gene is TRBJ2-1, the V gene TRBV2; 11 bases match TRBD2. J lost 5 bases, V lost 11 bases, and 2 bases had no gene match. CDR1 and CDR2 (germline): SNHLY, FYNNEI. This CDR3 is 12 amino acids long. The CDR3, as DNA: TGTGCCGGGACTAGCGGTAACAATGAGCAGTTCTTC. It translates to CAGTSGNNEQFF.

Here the CDR3 reads CASSPLAGYEQYF. The CDR3 DNA follows: TGTGCCAGCAGCCCCCTAGCGGGCTACGAGCAGTACTTC. The chain joins TRBV6-6 to TRBJ2-7, with 8 bases identical to TRBD2. CDR1 is MNHNY and CDR2 is SVGAGI in the germline V gene (reference sequence). There are 13 residues in the CDR3. V shed 6 bases, J shed 3 bases, and the junction held 4 bases outside the gene matches.

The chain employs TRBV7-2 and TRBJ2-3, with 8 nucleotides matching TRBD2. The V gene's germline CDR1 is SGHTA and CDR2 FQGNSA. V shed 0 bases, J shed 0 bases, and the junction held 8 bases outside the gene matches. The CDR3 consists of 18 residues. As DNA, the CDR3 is TGTGCCAGCAGCTTAGCTATAACTAGCGGAACTAGCACAGATACGCAGTATTTT. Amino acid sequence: CASSLAITSGTSTDTQYF. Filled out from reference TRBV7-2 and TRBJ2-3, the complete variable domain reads GAGVSQSPSNKVTEKGKDVELRCDPISGHTALYWYRQSLGQGLEFLIYFQGNSAPDKSGLPSDRFSAERTGGSVSTLTIQRTQQEDSAVYLCASSLAITSGTSTDTQYFGPGTRLTVL.

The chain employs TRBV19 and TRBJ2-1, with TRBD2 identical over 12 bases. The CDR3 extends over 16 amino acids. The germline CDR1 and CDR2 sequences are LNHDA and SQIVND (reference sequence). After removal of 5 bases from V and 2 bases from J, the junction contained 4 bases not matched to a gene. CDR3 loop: CASSLTSGSPYNEQFF. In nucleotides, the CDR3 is TGTGCCAGTAGTCTGACTAGCGGGAGTCCCTACAATGAGCAGTTCTTC.

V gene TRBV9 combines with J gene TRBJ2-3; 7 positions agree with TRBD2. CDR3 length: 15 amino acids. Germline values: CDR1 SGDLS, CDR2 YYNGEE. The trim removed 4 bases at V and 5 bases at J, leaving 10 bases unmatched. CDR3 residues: CASSSPWGGEDTQYF. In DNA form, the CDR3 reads TGTGCCAGCAGCTCCCCGTGGGGGGGAGAAGATACGCAGTATTTT.

The CDR3 region has the DNA TGCGCCAGCAGCCAGGGGGGGGCCGGCAACTCTGGAAACACCATATATTTT. This sequence encodes CASSQGGAGNSGNTIYF. The V call is TRBV4-1, the J call TRBJ1-3; tentatively, D is TRBD1 (6 bases). This CDR3 contains 17 residues. Trimming cost V 3 bases and J 0 bases, with 15 bases left between them. Germline values: CDR1 MGHRA, CDR2 YSYEKL.

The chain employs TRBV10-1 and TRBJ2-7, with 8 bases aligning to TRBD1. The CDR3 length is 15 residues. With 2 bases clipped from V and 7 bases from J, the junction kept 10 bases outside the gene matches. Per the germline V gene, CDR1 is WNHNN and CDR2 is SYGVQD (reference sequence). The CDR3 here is CASSEQGAGRREQYF. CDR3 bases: TGCGCCAGCAGTGAGCAGGGGGCGGGTCGGCGTGAGCAGTACTTC.

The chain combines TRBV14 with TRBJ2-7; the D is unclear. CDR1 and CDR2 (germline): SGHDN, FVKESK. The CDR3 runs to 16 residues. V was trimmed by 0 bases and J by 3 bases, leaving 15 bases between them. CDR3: CASSQDKETGDYEQYF. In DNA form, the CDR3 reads TGTGCCAGCAGCCAAGATAAGGAGACGGGTGACTACGAGCAGTACTTC. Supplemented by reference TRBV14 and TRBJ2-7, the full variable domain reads EAGVTQFPSHSVIEKGQTVTLRCDPISGHDNLYWYRRVMGKEIKFLLHFVKESKQDESGMPNNRFLAERTGGTYSTLKVQPAELEDSGVYFCASSQDKETGDYEQYFGPGTRLTVT.

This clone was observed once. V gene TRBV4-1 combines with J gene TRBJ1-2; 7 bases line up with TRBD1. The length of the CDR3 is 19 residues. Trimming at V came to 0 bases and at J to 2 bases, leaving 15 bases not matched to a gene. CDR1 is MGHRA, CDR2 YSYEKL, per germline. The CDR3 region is CASSQDLAFRGRGNYGYTF. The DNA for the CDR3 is TGCGCCAGCAGCCAAGATTTGGCTTTTCGGGGCAGGGGGAACTATGGCTACACCTTC.

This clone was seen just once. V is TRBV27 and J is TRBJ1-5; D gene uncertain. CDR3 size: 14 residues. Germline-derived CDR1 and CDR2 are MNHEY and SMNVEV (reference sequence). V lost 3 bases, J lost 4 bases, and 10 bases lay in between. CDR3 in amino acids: CASSFMGANQPQHF. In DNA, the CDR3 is TGTGCCAGCAGTTTCATGGGAGCAAATCAGCCCCAGCATTTT.

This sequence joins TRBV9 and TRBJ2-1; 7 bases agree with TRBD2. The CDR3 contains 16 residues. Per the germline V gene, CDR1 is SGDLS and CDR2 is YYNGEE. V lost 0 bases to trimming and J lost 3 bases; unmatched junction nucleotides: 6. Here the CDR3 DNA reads TGTGCCAGCAGCGTAGCTGTAGCGGGCTTCTACAATGAGCAGTTCTTC. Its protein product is CASSVAVAGFYNEQFF.

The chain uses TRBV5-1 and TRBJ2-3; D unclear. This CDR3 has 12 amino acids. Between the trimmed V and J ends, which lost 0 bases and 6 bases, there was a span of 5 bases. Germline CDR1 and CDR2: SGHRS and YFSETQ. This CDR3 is CASSLVGDTQYF. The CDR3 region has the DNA TGCGCCAGCAGCTTGGTCGGGGATACGCAGTATTTT. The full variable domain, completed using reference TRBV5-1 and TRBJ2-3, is KAGVTQTPRYLIKTRGQQVTLSCSPISGHRSVSWYQQTPGQGLQFLFEYFSETQRNKGNFPGRFSGRQFSNSRSEMNVSTLELGDSALYLCASSLVGDTQYFGPGTRLTVL.